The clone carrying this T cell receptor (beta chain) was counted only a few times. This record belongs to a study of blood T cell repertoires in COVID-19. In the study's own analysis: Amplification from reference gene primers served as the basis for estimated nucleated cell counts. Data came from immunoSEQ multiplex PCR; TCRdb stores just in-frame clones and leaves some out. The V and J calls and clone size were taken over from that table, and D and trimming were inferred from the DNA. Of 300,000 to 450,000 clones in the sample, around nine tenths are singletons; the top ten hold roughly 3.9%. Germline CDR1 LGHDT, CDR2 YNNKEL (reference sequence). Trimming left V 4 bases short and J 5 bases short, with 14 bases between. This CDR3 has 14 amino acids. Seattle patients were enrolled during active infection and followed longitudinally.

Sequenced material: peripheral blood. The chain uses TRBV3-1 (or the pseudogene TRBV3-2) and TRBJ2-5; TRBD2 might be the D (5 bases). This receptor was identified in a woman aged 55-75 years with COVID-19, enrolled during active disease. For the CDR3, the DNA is TGTGCCAGCAGCCGCCTCACTAGAGCGGAGACCCAGTACTTC. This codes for CASSRLTRAETQYF.